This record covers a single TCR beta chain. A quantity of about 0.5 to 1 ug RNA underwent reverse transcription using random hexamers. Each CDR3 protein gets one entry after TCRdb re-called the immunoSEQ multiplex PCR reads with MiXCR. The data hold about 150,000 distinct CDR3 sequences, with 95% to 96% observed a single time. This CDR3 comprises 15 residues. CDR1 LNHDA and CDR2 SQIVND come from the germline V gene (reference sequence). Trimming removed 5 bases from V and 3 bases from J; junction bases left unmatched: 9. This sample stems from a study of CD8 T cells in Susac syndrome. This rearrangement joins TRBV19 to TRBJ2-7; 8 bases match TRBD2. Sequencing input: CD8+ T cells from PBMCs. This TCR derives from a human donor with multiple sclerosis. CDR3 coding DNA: TGTGCCAGTAGTCTCACTGCGGGGGGTAACTACGAGCAGTACGTC. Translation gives CASSLTAGGNYEQYV.